A single sample is the source of the 21 T cell receptor beta chains below, sequenced in a study of T cell responses to AZD1222 COVID-19 vaccine. This table comes from immunoSEQ multiplex PCR, and its TCRdb copy is limited to in-frame clones, with some not included. This sample has under 150,000 clones, with approximately 92% found just once. The material sequenced was peripheral blood, taken on day 0 of AZD1222 vaccination. These receptors all come from an adult in good health.

The chain carries TRBV7-8 and TRBJ1-4; TRBD1 is a possible D gene (5 bases). The CDR3 totals 14 residues. V was clipped by 5 bases and J by 4 bases, with 11 bases between them. Germline assignment: CDR1 SGHVS and CDR2 FQNEAQ. CDR3 sequence reads: CASSSRGLNEKLFF. CDR3 in DNA: TGTGCCAGCAGCAGCCGGGGCCTTAATGAAAAACTGTTTTTT. The whole variable domain, filled in from reference TRBV7-8 and TRBJ1-4, reads GAGVSQSPRYKVAKRGQDVALRCDPISGHVSLFWYQQALGQGPEFLTYFQNEAQLDKSGLPSDRFFAERPEGSVSTLKIQRTQQEDSAVYLCASSSRGLNEKLFFGSGTQLSVL.

This clone was detected only once. The chain has TRBV7-3 and TRBJ2-5; 7 bases map to TRBD2. Trimming took 1 base from V and 2 from J; bases not matched to a gene: 1. This CDR3 region has 14 residues. CDR1 is SGHTA and CDR2 is FQGTGA in the germline V gene. The CDR3 reads CASSLIAGQETQYF. The DNA for the CDR3 is TGTGCCAGCAGCTTAATAGCGGGTCAAGAGACCCAGTACTTC.

V usage is TRBV5-6 and J usage is TRBJ1-2, with D perhaps matching TRBD1 (5 bases). Germline V gene data show CDR1 as SGHDT and CDR2 as YYEEEE. This CDR3 comprises 14 residues. Trimming cost V 4 bases and J 4 bases, with 14 bases left between them. The CDR3 region is CASSPLSQGYGYTF. CDR3 DNA: TGTGCCAGCAGCCCCCTAAGTCAGGGCTATGGCTACACCTTC.

The chain joins TRBV27 to TRBJ1-3; possible D gene TRBD1, 5 bases. Trimming removed 5 bases from V and 4 bases from J, with 9 bases in between. The CDR3 spans 13 residues. Germline lookup yields CDR1 MNHEY and CDR2 SMNVEV (reference sequence). CDR3: CASSLRGGNTIYF. CDR3 DNA: TGTGCCAGCAGTCTGAGGGGAGGAAACACCATATATTTT.

The J gene is TRBJ2-3, the V gene TRBV5-6, with no clear D. This CDR3 has 13 residues. V was cut by 4 bases and J by 4 bases, with 10 bases left in between. Germline assignment: CDR1 SGHDT and CDR2 YYEEEE. The CDR3: CASSGNVPDTQYF. As DNA, the CDR3 is TGTGCCAGCAGCGGGAACGTCCCAGATACGCAGTATTTT.

This clone was detected only once. This chain connects TRBV6-2 or TRBV6-3 to TRBJ1-6, with D perhaps TRBD1 (5 bases). Germline assignment: CDR1 MNHEY and CDR2 SVGEGT. Trimming stripped 4 bases from V and 9 bases from J, with 19 bases between. This CDR3 has 16 amino acids. The CDR3 region has the DNA TGTGCCAGCAGTTCCCGACAGCTTTCGGGGTTTTCACCCCTCCACTTT. This sequence encodes CASSSRQLSGFSPLHF.

The chain employs TRBV5-8 and TRBJ1-1; tentatively, D is TRBD1 (5 bases). The CDR3 covers 16 residues. Germline V gene sequence: CDR1 SGHTS, CDR2 YDEGEE. The ends were cut back, 1 base at V and 1 base at J, with 14 bases in the middle. The CDR3 DNA is TGTGCCAGCAGCTTGTACGGGGGTTCTGCGAACACTGAAGCTTTCTTT. Encoded protein: CASSLYGGSANTEAFF.

In this sample, this clone turned up once. This sequence joins TRBV27 and TRBJ2-4; maybe TRBD2 (5 bases). The V end was cut by 5 bases, the J end by 0 bases, with 11 bases between. Germline CDR1 reads MNHEY; CDR2 reads SMNVEV (reference sequence). CDR3 length equals 15 residues. CDR3 protein: CASSPLGVAKNIQYF. CDR3 DNA sequence: TGTGCCAGCAGTCCTCTCGGGGTAGCCAAAAACATTCAGTACTTC.

The chain recombines TRBV5-1 with TRBJ2-5; 8 positions match TRBD2. Unmatched junction bases numbered 11, after V lost 4 bases and J lost 3 bases. Germline CDR1 reads SGHRS; CDR2 reads YFSETQ. The CDR3 is 16 amino acids. The DNA for the CDR3 is TGCGCCAGCAGCCCCTCGCCTAAAGCGGGAGAAGAGACCCAGTACTTC. This translates into CASSPSPKAGEETQYF.

The gene calls are TRBV6-5 and TRBJ1-6; no reliable D call. CDR3 size: 14 residues. Germline V gene data show CDR1 as MNHEY and CDR2 as SVGAGI. Deletions cut 7 bases from V and 6 bases from J, with 13 bases between. The CDR3 nucleotides read TGTGCCAGCATATACGGGAAGTCTAATTCACCCCTCCACTTT. It codes for CASIYGKSNSPLHF.

The chain is built from TRBV30 and TRBJ1-1, with 8 bases identical to TRBD1. The trim removed 1 base at V and 4 bases at J, leaving 14 bases unmatched. Per germline, CDR1 GTSNPN and CDR2 SVGIG (reference sequence). This CDR3 spans 17 amino acids. The CDR3 DNA reads as TGTGCCTGGAGTGCAGGCCAGGGGGCGCCTTCGGGCACTGAAGCTTTCTTT. It is translated as CAWSAGQGAPSGTEAFF.

The chain employs TRBV7-9 and TRBJ1-5; D call uncertain. The V end lost 0 bases, the J end lost 5 bases, and 8 bases lay between the germline ends. Germline V gene sequence: CDR1 SEHNR, CDR2 FQNEAQ (reference sequence). CDR3 size: 14 residues. The CDR3 bases are TGTGCCAGCAGCTTAGCTGGCAGCTATCAGCCCCAGCATTTT. This encodes CASSLAGSYQPQHF.

J is TRBJ1-4 and V is TRBV5-1; D might be TRBD1 (6 bases). This CDR3 contains 16 residues. V was cut by 4 bases and J by 4 bases, with 17 bases left in between. Germline V CDR1 and CDR2: SGHRS, YFSETQ. CDR3 sequence: CASSPTRQAYNEKLFF. In DNA, the CDR3 is TGCGCCAGCAGCCCTACCCGACAGGCGTATAATGAAAAACTGTTTTTT.

This rearrangement joins TRBV7-3 to TRBJ2-2, with 9 bases lining up with TRBD2. The CDR3 totals 17 residues. V gave up 1 base and J gave up 2 bases; unmatched junction bases: 5. Germline V gene data show CDR1 as SGHTA and CDR2 as FQGTGA. DNA for the CDR3: TGTGCCAGCAGCTTAATGCCTAGCGGGGCCAACACCGGGGAGCTGTTTTTT. Translating it yields CASSLMPSGANTGELFF.

V gene TRBV5-6 combines with J gene TRBJ2-7; D is unresolved. The V gene's germline CDR1 is SGHDT and CDR2 YYEEEE. Deletions cut 4 bases from V and 7 bases from J, with 18 bases between. The CDR3 contains 14 residues. The DNA of the CDR3 is TGTGCCAGCAGCAAGTTAGGATCGGCTAGGGAGCAGTACTTC. This codes for CASSKLGSAREQYF.

This sequence joins TRBV28 and TRBJ1-6; D is uncertain. The germline V and J ends were trimmed by 3 bases and 8 bases, with 14 bases remaining between them. This CDR3 is built from 15 residues. Germline V gives CDR1 MDHEN, CDR2 SYDVKM. In nucleotides, the CDR3 is TGTGCCAGCAGTTTCACGGCAGGTGTTTATTCACCCCTCCACTTT. This codes for CASSFTAGVYSPLHF. Combining the CDR3 with reference TRBV28 and TRBJ1-6 gives the whole variable domain DVKVTQSSRYLVKRTGEKVFLECVQDMDHENMFWYRQDPGLGLRLIYFSYDVKMKEKGDIPEGYSVSREKKERFSLILESASTNQTSMYLCASSFTAGVYSPLHFGNGTRLTVT.

The chain has TRBV3-1 (or the pseudogene TRBV3-2) and TRBJ1-2; D perhaps matches TRBD1 (5 bases). The CDR3 runs to 15 residues. Germline V CDR1 and CDR2: LGHDT, YNNKEL (reference sequence). V was pared by 3 bases and J by 7 bases, with 18 bases between. CDR3 in amino acids: CASSHPKRGKGGYTF. Here the CDR3 DNA reads TGTGCCAGCAGCCACCCCAAGCGGGGGAAGGGTGGCTACACCTTC.

This sequence joins TRBV5-5 and TRBJ2-6, with a weak D call TRBD1 (6 bases). Germline lookup yields CDR1 SGHKS and CDR2 YYEKEE (reference sequence). CDR3 length: 15 residues. Deletions cut 4 bases from V and 4 bases from J, with 12 bases between. The CDR3 is CASSHTGSGANVLTF. The CDR3, as DNA: TGTGCCAGCAGCCATACAGGGTCAGGGGCCAACGTCCTGACTTTC. Full variable domain (missing parts from reference TRBV5-5 and TRBJ2-6): DAGVTQSPTHLIKTRGQQVTLRCSPISGHKSVSWYQQVLGQGPQFIFQYYEKEERGRGNFPDRFSARQFPNYSSELNVNALLLGDSALYLCASSHTGSGANVLTFGAGSRLTVL.

This rearrangement joins TRBV6-4 to TRBJ1-2; 7 bases are shared with TRBD1. This CDR3 region has 14 residues. Losses at the gene ends were 6 bases for V and 9 bases for J; bases not matched to a gene: 13. CDR1 is MRHNA, CDR2 SNTAGT, per germline. The CDR3 region has the DNA TGTGCCAGCAGCAAAAACGAGGGGGCGCGTAGCTACACCTTC. Protein sequence: CASSKNEGARSYTF.

This sequence joins TRBV7-2 and TRBJ2-7, with 7 nucleotides matching TRBD2. This CDR3 has 16 residues. The junction had 11 bases not matched to a gene; V was cut back by 1 base and J by 5 bases. Germline CDR1 SGHTA, CDR2 FQGNSA. This CDR3 reads CASSLDRASGQNEQYF. The CDR3 DNA sequence: TGTGCCAGCAGCTTAGATCGGGCTAGCGGTCAAAACGAGCAGTACTTC. The variable domain in full, with the rest retrieved from reference TRBV7-2 and TRBJ2-7, is GAGVSQSPSNKVTEKGKDVELRCDPISGHTALYWYRQSLGQGLEFLIYFQGNSAPDKSGLPSDRFSAERTGGSVSTLTIQRTQQEDSAVYLCASSLDRASGQNEQYFGPGTRLTVT.

This chain connects TRBV7-9 to TRBJ2-7; TRBD2 agrees at 11 bases. J was trimmed by 3 bases and V by 5 bases; bases with no gene match: 6. This CDR3 contains 15 residues. Germline values: CDR1 SEHNR, CDR2 FQNEAQ (reference sequence). The CDR3 reads CASSLSGRALYEQYF. In DNA form, the CDR3 reads TGTGCCAGCAGCCTTAGCGGGAGGGCCCTCTACGAGCAGTACTTC.